This T cell receptor beta chain was sequenced for a study of T cell changes during pregnancy in multiple sclerosis. The CDR3 consists of 14 residues. Germline assignment: CDR1 LNHNV and CDR2 YYDKDF (reference sequence). Trimming removed 1 base at V and 9 bases at J, with 13 bases between. Clones were read by immunoSEQ multiplex PCR, and TCRdb kept only the in-frame ones, dropping some. The table records tens of thousands of clones, roughly 91% of them present only once. The clonotype originates from a female donor in good health, enrolled as a control in a pregnancy study. The rearrangement links TRBV15 to TRBJ2-1, with a tentative D call TRBD2 (5 bases). Source: CD4+ T cells from peripheral blood mononuclear cells, taken in the first trimester of pregnancy. CDR3 sequence (DNA): TGTGCCACCAGCAGAGGGTCCCCTCGGGGTGAGCAGTTCTTC. Amino acids: CATSRGSPRGEQFF.